The clone carrying this TCR beta chain is medium-sized within its sample. The V gene lost 0 bases and the J gene lost 9 bases, with 12 bases spanning the gap. The germline V gene encodes CDR1 SGHAT and CDR2 FQNNGV. The CDR3 is made up of 14 amino acids. The data derive from a study of read filtering for tumor transcriptome and immune sequencing. Study context: R-ISS stage counts were under 10 for I, around 17 for II, more than 5 for III.

This library used 300 to 450 ng RNA and molecular barcoded adaptors spanning alpha/delta and beta/gamma chains. TCRdb redid the calling of the reads with MiXCR, one entry per CDR3 protein. The sample consists of some 140,000 distinct CDR3 sequences, under 15% of them appearing once. This TCR derives from a donor over 35 with multiple myeloma. V gene TRBV11-2 combines with J gene TRBJ2-1; TRBD2 is a possible D gene (6 bases). The sequenced sample was a population of CD138-negative cells sorted from bone marrow. CDR3 nucleotide sequence: TGTGCCAGCAGCTTAGAGGCGGGGACTTTTGAGCAGTTCTTC. Translating it yields CASSLEAGTFEQFF. The full variable domain, its missing parts supplied by reference TRBV11-2 and TRBJ2-1, is EAGVAQSPRYKIIEKRQSVAFWCNPISGHATLYWYQQILGQGPKLLIQFQNNGVVDDSQLPKDRFSAERLKGVDSTLKIQPAKLEDSAVYLCASSLEAGTFEQFFGPGTRLTVL.